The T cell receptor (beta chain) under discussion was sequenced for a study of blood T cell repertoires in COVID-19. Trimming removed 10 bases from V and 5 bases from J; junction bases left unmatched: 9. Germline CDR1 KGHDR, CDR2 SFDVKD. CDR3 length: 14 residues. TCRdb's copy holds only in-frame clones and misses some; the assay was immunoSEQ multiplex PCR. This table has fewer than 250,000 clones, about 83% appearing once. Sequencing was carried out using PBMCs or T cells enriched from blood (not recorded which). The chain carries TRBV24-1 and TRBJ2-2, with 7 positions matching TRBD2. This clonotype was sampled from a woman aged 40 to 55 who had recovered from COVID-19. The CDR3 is CATANFGGTGELFF. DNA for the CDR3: TGTGCCACTGCGAACTTCGGGGGGACCGGGGAGCTGTTTTTT.